One sample yielded the 6 T cell receptor beta chains listed below, sequenced in a study of blood T cell repertoires in COVID-19. The table came from immunoSEQ multiplex PCR; TCRdb's copy has only in-frame clones and leaves some out. The sample consists of 110,000 or so clones, about nine tenths of them appearing once. Sequencing was carried out using peripheral blood. The receptors shown here come from a human donor in a cohort sampled during active COVID-19.

The chain is built from TRBV2 and TRBJ2-5; 8 bases map to TRBD1. This CDR3 spans 13 amino acids. Germline-derived CDR1 and CDR2 are SNHLY and FYNNEI. The junction had 4 bases not matched to a gene; V was cut back by 6 bases and J by 4 bases. CDR3 in amino acids: CASSEDRVETQYF. For the CDR3, the DNA is TGTGCCAGCAGCGAGGACAGGGTAGAGACCCAGTACTTC.

This clone was observed a single time. Compared with germline, one end of the junction differs, possibly owing to a read error. The chain combines TRBV27 with TRBJ1-4; a weak D match, TRBD1 (6 bases). Germline V gene data show CDR1 as MNHEY and CDR2 as SMNVEV (reference sequence). This CDR3 region has 15 residues. The CDR3 loop reads CASSFLGGANEKLFF. The DNA for the CDR3 is TGTGCCAGCAGTTTTCTGGGGGGGGCTAACGAAAAACTGTTTTTT.

V usage is TRBV7-9 and J usage is TRBJ1-6, with a possible D match to TRBD1 (5 bases). This CDR3 region has 17 residues. Germline V lookup: CDR1 SEHNR, CDR2 FQNEAQ (reference sequence). The V and J ends lost 1 base and 0 bases respectively, with 10 bases between them. The CDR3 loop is CASSLVPTASYNSPLHF. CDR3 DNA sequence: TGTGCCAGCAGCTTAGTCCCGACAGCCTCCTATAATTCACCCCTCCACTTT.

This clone was seen only once. The chain combines TRBV19 with TRBJ2-7; D is perhaps TRBD2 (6 bases). This CDR3 is built from 13 residues. Germline V lookup: CDR1 LNHDA, CDR2 SQIVND (reference sequence). With 4 bases removed from V and 3 bases from J, the gap between germline ends came to 10 bases. For the CDR3, the DNA is TGTGCCAGTAGTACCCGACTAGTCTACGAGCAGTACTTC. Translated: CASSTRLVYEQYF. The full variable domain, completed using reference TRBV19 and TRBJ2-7, is DGGITQSPKYLFRKEGQNVTLSCEQNLNHDAMYWYRQDPGQGLRLIYYSQIVNDFQKGDIAEGYSVSREKKESFPLTVTSAQKNPTAFYLCASSTRLVYEQYFGPGTRLTVT.

The rearrangement uses TRBV19 and TRBJ1-1; TRBD1 matches at 10 bases. The CDR3 covers 17 residues. CDR1 and CDR2 from the germline V gene are LNHDA and SQIVND (reference sequence). Germline trimming cut 3 bases from V and 5 bases from J; bases unmatched to any gene: 12. The CDR3 DNA follows: TGTGCCAGTAGTATGCGACAGGGGGCGTTTTTGGGGACTGAAGCTTTCTTT. As protein: CASSMRQGAFLGTEAFF.

The rearrangement links TRBV7-3 to TRBJ2-2; D call uncertain. Looked up from germline, CDR1 is SGHTA and CDR2 is FQGTGA. The CDR3 has 13 residues. The V end lost 3 bases, the J end lost 4 bases, and 6 bases lay between the germline ends. CDR3 DNA: TGTGCCAGCAGCTTCTCCTCCACCGGGGAGCTGTTTTTT. It translates to CASSFSSTGELFF.